This T cell receptor (beta chain) was sequenced for a study of cytomegalovirus exposure and HLA in healthy donors. Findings and caveats of the study: Cytomegalovirus-associated status was assigned to fewer than 200 TCR beta chains.

In regard to this clone: What it binds is not known.

CDR3 length: 12 amino acids. The ends were cut back, 3 bases at V and 4 bases at J, with 9 bases in the middle. The germline CDR1 and CDR2 sequences are GTSNPN and SVGIG (reference sequence). With 60 Vbeta and 13 Jbeta primers, the PCR was carried out. Clones were sequenced by immunoSEQ multiplex PCR, and TCRdb holds only the in-frame ones, with some missing. The sample totals roughly 34,000 clones. The rearrangement joins TRBV30 to TRBJ1-2; TRBD1 is a possible D gene (5 bases). The source is a man aged 35 to 55 in good health and CMV-seronegative. The source material was PBMCs. The CDR3 is CAWRKDSYGYTF. The CDR3 DNA is TGTGCCTGGAGGAAAGACAGCTATGGCTACACCTTC. Full variable domain (missing parts from reference TRBV30 and TRBJ1-2): SQTIHQWPATLVQPVGSPLSLECTVEGTSNPNLYWYRQAAGRGLQLLFYSVGIGQISSEVPQNLSASRPQDRQFILSSKKLLLSDSGFYLCAWRKDSYGYTFGSGTRLTVV.